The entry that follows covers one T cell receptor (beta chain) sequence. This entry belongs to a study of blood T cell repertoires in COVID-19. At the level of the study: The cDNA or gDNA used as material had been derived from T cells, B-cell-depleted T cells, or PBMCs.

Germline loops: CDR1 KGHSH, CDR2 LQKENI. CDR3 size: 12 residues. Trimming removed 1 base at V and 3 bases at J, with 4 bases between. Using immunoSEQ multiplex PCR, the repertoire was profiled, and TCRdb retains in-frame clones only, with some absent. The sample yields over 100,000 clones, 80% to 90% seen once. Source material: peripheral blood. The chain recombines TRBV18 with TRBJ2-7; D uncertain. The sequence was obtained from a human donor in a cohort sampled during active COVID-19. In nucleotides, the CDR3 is TGTGCCAGCTCACCACACAACTACGAGCAGTACTTC. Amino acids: CASSPHNYEQYF.